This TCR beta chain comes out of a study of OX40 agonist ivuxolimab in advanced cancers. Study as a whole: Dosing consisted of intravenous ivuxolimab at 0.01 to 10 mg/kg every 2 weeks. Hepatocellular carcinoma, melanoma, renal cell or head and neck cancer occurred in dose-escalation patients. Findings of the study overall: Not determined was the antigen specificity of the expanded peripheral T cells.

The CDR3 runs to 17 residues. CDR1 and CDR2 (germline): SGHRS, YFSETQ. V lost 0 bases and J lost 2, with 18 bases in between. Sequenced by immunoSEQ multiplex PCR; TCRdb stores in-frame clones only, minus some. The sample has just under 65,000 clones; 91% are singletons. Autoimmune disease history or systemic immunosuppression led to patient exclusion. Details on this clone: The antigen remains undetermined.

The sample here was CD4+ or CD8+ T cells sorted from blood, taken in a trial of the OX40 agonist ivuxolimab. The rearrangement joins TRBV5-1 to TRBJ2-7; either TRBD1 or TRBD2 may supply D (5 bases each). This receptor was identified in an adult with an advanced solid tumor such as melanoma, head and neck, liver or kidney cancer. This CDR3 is CASSLASRDGFTYEQYF. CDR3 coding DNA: TGCGCCAGCAGCTTGGCCAGTAGGGACGGATTCACCTACGAGCAGTACTTC.